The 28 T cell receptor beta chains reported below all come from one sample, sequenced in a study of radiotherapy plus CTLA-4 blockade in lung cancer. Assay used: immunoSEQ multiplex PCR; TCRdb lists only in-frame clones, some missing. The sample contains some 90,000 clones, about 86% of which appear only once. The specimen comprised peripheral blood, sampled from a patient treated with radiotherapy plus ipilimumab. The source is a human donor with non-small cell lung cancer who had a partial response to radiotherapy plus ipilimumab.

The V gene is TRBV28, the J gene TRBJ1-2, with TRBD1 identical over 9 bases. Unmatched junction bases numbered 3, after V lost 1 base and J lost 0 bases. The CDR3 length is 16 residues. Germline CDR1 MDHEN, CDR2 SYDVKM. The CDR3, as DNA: TGTGCCAGCAGTTTATACCGGACAGGGGCTAACTATGGCTACACCTTC. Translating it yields CASSLYRTGANYGYTF.

This CDR3 is CASSTGVYGYTF. CDR3 sequence (DNA): TGTGCCAGCAGCACGGGGGTCTATGGCTACACCTTC. The chain links TRBV25-1 to TRBJ1-2; D perhaps matches TRBD1 (5 bases). Germline values: CDR1 MGHDK, CDR2 SYGVNS. The ends were cut back, 6 bases at V and 4 bases at J, with 9 bases in the middle. The CDR3 is 12 amino acids.

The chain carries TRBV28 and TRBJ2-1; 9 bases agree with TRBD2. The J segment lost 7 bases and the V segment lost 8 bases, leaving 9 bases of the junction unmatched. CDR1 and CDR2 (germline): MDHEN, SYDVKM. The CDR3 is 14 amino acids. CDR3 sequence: CASEAGGSGNEQFF. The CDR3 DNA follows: TGTGCCAGCGAAGCGGGAGGTAGTGGGAATGAGCAGTTCTTC.

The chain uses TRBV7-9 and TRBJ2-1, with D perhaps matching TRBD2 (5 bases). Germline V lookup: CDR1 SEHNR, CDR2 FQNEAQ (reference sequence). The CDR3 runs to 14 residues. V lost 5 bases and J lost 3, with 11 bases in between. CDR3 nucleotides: TGTGCCAGCAGCCCGGCGGGCAACTACAATGAGCAGTTCTTC. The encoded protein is CASSPAGNYNEQFF.

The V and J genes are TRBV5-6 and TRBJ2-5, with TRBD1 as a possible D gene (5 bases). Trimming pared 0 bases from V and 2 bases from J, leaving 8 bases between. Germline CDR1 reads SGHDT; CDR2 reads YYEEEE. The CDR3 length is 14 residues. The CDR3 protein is CASSLEQAQETQYF. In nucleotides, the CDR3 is TGTGCCAGCAGCTTGGAACAGGCACAAGAGACCCAGTACTTC.

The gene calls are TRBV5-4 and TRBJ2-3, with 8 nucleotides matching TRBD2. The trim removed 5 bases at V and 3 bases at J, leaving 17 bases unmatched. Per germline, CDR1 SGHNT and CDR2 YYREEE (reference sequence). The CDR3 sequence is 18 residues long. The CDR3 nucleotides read TGTGCCAGCAGTTCATCCCGGGGTGGACTAGCCACAACAGATACGCAGTATTTT. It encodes CASSSSRGGLATTDTQYF.

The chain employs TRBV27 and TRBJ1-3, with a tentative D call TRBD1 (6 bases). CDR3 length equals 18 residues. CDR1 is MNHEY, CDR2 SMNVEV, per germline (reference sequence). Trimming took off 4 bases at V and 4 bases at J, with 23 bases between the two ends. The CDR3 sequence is CASSSFRHRVLGGNTIYF. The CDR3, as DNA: TGTGCCAGCAGTTCTTTTCGACACAGGGTTTTAGGGGGAAACACCATATATTTT.

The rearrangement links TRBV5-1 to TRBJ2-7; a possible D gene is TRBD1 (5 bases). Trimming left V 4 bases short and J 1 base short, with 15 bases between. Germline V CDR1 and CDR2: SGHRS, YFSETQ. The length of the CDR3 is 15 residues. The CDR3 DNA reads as TGCGCCAGCAGCCCCAGCGTCCAGGGTTCCTACGAGCAGTACTTC. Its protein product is CASSPSVQGSYEQYF.

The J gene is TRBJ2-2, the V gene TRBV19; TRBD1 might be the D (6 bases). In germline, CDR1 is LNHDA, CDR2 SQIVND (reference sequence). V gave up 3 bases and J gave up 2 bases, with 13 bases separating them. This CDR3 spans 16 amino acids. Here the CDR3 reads CASSIRGQINTGELFF. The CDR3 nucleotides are TGTGCCAGTAGTATTCGCGGACAGATAAACACCGGGGAGCTGTTTTTT.

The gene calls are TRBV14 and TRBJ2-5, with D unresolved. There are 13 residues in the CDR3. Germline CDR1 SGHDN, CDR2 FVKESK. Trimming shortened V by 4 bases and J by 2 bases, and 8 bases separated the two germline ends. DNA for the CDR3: TGTGCCAGCAGCCCCAGACTGCAAGAGACCCAGTACTTC. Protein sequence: CASSPRLQETQYF.

CDR3 sequence: CASSPLGQGATGANVLTF. The CDR3, as DNA: TGTGCCAGCAGCCCTCTGGGACAGGGGGCGACTGGGGCCAACGTCCTGACTTTC. This sequence joins TRBV14 and TRBJ2-6, with 12 bases aligning to TRBD1. The CDR3 sequence is 18 residues long. Germline trimming cut 4 bases from V and 2 bases from J; bases unmatched to any gene: 6. CDR1 and CDR2 (germline): SGHDN, FVKESK.

The CDR3 DNA follows: TGTGCCAGCACCATAGAGGACAGGGCGGGGCAGTACTTC. Translation: CASTIEDRAGQYF. V gene TRBV2 combines with J gene TRBJ2-7, with 8 bases identical to TRBD1. This CDR3 has 13 amino acids. J lost 9 bases, V lost 7 bases, and 11 bases had no gene match. Looked up from germline, CDR1 is SNHLY and CDR2 is FYNNEI.

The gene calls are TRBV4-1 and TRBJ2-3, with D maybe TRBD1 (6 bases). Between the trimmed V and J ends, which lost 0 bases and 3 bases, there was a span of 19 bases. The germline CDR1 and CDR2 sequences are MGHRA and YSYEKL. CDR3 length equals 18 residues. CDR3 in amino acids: CASSQDRFGQGLTDTQYF. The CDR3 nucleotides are TGCGCCAGCAGCCAAGATCGTTTCGGGCAGGGGTTGACAGATACGCAGTATTTT.

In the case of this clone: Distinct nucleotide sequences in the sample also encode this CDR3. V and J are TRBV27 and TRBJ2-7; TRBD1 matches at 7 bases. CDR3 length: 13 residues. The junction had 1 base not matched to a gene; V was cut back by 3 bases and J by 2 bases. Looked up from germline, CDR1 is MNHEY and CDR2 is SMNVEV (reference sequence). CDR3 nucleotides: TGTGCCAGCAGTTTGGGACAGACCTACGAGCAGTACTTC. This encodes CASSLGQTYEQYF.

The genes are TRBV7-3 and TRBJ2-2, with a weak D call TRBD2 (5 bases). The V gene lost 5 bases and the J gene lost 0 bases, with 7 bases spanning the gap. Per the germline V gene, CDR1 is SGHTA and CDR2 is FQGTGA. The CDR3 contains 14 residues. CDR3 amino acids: CASSHGANTGELFF. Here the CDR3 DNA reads TGTGCCAGCAGCCACGGGGCGAACACCGGGGAGCTGTTTTTT.

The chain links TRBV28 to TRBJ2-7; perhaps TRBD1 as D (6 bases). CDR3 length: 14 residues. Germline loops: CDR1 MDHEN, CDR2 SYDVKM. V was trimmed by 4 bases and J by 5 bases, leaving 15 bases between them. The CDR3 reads CASSSRQERDEQYF. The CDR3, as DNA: TGTGCCAGCAGTTCCCGACAGGAGCGCGACGAGCAGTACTTC.

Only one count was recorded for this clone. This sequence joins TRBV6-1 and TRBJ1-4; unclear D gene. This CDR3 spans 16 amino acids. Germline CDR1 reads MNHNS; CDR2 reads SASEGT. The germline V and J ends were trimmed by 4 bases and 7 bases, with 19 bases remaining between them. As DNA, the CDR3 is TGTGCCAGCAGTGGGTCCGGAGCCCCGCGGGCTGAAAAACTGTTTTTT. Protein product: CASSGSGAPRAEKLFF.

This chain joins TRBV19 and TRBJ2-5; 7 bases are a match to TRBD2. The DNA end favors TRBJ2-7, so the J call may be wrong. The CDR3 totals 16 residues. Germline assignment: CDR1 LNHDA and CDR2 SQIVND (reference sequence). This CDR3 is CASSIVGLADTYEQYF. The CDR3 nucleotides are TGTGCCAGTAGTATAGTCGGTCTAGCGGATACCTACGAGCAGTACTTC.

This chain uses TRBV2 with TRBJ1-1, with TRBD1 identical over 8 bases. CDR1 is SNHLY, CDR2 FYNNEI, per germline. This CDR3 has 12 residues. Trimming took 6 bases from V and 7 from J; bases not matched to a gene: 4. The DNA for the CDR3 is TGTGCCAGCAGCTACGGACAGGGTGAAGCTTTCTTT. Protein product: CASSYGQGEAFF.

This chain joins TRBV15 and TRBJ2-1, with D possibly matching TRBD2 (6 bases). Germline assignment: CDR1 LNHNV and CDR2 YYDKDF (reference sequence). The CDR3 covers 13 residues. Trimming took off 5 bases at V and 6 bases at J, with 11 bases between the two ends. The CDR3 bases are TGTGCCACCAGCGCCCGACTAGTCAATGAGCAGTTCTTC. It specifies CATSARLVNEQFF. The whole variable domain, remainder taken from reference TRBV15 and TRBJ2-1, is DAMVIQNPRYQVTQFGKPVTLSCSQTLNHNVMYWYQQKSSQAPKLLFHYYDKDFNNEADTPDNFQSRRPNTSFCFLDIRSPGLGDTAMYLCATSARLVNEQFFGPGTRLTVL.

The CDR3 loop reads CASSERGDGGEAFF. The DNA for the CDR3 is TGTGCCAGCAGTGAACGGGGGGACGGGGGCGAAGCTTTCTTT. The V call is TRBV6-5, the J call TRBJ1-1, with D maybe TRBD1 (6 bases). This CDR3 region has 14 residues. Trimming took off 5 bases at V and 8 bases at J, with 18 bases between the two ends. From germline, CDR1 is MNHEY and CDR2 SVGAGI.

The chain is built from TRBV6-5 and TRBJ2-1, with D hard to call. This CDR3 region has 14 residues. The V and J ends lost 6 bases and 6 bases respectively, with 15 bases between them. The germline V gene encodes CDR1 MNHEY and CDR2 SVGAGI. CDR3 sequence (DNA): TGTGCCAGCAGATCCCTCACTCCCTCCAATGAGCAGTTCTTC. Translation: CASRSLTPSNEQFF.

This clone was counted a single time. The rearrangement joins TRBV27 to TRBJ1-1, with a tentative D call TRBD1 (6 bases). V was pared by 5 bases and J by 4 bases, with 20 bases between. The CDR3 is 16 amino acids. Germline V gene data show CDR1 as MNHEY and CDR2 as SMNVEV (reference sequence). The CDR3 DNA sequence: TGTGCCAGCAGTCCCACCCGTGGCAGGGGTATCACTGAAGCTTTCTTT. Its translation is CASSPTRGRGITEAFF.

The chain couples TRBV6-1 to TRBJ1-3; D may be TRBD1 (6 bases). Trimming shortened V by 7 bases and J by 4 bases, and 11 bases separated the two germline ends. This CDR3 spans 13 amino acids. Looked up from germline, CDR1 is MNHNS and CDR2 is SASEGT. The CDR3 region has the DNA TGTGCCAGCACGGGGGGCCTAGGAAACACCATATATTTT. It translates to CASTGGLGNTIYF.

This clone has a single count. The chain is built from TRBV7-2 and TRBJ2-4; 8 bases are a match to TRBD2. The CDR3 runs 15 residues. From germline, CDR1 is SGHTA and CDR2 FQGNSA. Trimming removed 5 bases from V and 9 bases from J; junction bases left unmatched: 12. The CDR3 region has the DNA TGTGCCAGCAGCGCGAATAGCGGGATTACGGGCATTCAGTACTTC. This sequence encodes CASSANSGITGIQYF.

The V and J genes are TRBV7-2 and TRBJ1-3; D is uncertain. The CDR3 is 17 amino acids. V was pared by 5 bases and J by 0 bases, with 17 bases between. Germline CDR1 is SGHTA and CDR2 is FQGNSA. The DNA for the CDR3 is TGTGCCAGCAGCCCCACCGGATCAGCGATCTCTGGAAACACCATATATTTT. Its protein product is CASSPTGSAISGNTIYF.

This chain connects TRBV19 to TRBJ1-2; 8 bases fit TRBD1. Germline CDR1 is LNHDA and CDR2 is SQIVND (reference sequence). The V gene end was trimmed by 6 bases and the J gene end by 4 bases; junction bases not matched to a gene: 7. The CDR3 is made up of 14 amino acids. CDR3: CASRRGQGTYGYTF. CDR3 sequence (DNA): TGTGCCAGTAGAAGAGGACAGGGTACCTATGGCTACACCTTC.

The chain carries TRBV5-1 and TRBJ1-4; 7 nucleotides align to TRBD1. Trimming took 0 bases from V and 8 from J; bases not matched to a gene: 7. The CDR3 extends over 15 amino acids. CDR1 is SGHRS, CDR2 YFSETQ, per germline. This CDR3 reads CASSLGDSFEEKLFF. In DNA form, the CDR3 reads TGCGCCAGCAGCTTGGGGGACAGTTTCGAGGAAAAACTGTTTTTT. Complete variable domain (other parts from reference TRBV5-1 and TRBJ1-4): KAGVTQTPRYLIKTRGQQVTLSCSPISGHRSVSWYQQTPGQGLQFLFEYFSETQRNKGNFPGRFSGRQFSNSRSEMNVSTLELGDSALYLCASSLGDSFEEKLFFGSGTQLSVL.